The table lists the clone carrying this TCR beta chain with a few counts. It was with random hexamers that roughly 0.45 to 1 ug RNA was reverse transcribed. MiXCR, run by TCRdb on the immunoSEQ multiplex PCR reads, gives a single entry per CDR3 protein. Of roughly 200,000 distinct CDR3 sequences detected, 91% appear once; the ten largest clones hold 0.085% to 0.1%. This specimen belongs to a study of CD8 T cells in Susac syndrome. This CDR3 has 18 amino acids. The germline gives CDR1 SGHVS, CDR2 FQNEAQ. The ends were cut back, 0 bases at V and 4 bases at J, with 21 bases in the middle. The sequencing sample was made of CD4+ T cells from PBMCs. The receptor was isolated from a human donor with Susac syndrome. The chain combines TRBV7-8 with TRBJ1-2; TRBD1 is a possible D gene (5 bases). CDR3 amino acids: CASSLATPVQGYSYGYTF. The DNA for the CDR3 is TGTGCCAGCAGCTTAGCCACGCCCGTTCAGGGCTACAGCTATGGCTACACCTTC.